What follows is one T cell receptor beta chain and its context. The specificity of this receptor is unknown. No per-base quality is available; no much larger clone lies one base away. The data originate from a study of T cell changes during pregnancy in multiple sclerosis (dated by TCRdb to the late 2010s). Study-level background: The study examined how the T cell repertoire changed over the course of pregnancy in women with multiple sclerosis.

Library method: the immunoSEQ multiplex PCR assay. Not all clones reach the TCRdb copy of this immuneACCESS table, which keeps in-frame sequences only. Checked studies attribute under half of the gap to unresolved V genes and leave the rest unexplained. This sample has tens of thousands of clones in its table, and about nine tenths of those were observed once. Clones ranked in the top ten supply more than 1.5% of the sample. The CDR3 covers 17 residues, taking in both the cysteine and the phenylalanine. Kept here is only the CDR3 DNA, which spans 51 bases and is read in frame from base 1. The junction shows trimming of 4 bases on V and 1 base on J, plus 16 bases between the germline ends. The germline V gene (reference sequence) gives CDR1 as SGHAT and CDR2 as FQDESV.

This clonotype originated in a female donor in good health, enrolled as a control in a pregnancy study. Recombination connected TRBV11-1 to TRBJ2-2; TRBD1 is possibly the D segment (6 matching bases). Sequences were derived from peripheral blood, sampled after pregnancy. The sequenced DNA: TGTGCCAGCAGCTGGGAGCCGGGACACCTGAACACCGGGGAGCTGTTTTTT. It is translated as CASSWEPGHLNTGELFF.